This T cell receptor (beta chain) emerged from a study of a mutant IDH1 vaccine in newly diagnosed glioma. Libraries were prepared by immunoSEQ multiplex PCR; TCRdb keeps only in-frame clonotypes and omits some of them. Of some 38,000 clones in the sample, 75% to 85% were seen once. Time point defined: week 5, during vaccination. Vaccination used 300 ug of mutant IDH1 20-mer peptide per dose, with topical imiquimod. Germline CDR1 SGHNT, CDR2 YYREEE (reference sequence). CDR3 length equals 16 residues. V lost 0 bases to trimming and J lost 1 base, with 13 bases between them. About this clone: Antigen unknown.

This receptor was obtained from a man aged 40-49 years with glioma. The specimen comprised PBMCs, sampled from a glioma patient whose treatment included an IDH1 peptide vaccine. The chain combines TRBV5-4 with TRBJ1-2; D might be TRBD1 (5 bases). The CDR3 DNA is TGTGCCAGCAGCTTGGGATCAGGGAAAGTTAACTATGGCTACACCTTC. It codes for CASSLGSGKVNYGYTF.